One and the same sample provided the 17 T cell receptor beta chains below, sequenced in a study of T cells in Graves' hyperthyroidism and ophthalmopathy. Researchers amplified the TCR beta CDR3 regions from RNA transcripts. Using the HTBI primer set, a first-round RT-PCR was run on the TCR CDR3. TCRdb reprocessed the multiplex PCR reads with MiXCR, giving one entry per CDR3 protein. The sample holds roughly 380,000 distinct CDR3 sequences, 13% seen once. Material: blood. The receptors derive from a man aged 25-40 years with Graves' hyperthyroidism that later progressed to Graves' ophthalmopathy.

This clonotype was seen at least ten times. The rearrangement joins TRBV6-5 to TRBJ2-1, with D perhaps TRBD2 (6 bases). Per germline, CDR1 MNHEY and CDR2 SVGAGI. V lost 0 bases and J 4 bases, leaving 10 bases between the germline ends. CDR3 length equals 15 residues. The CDR3 DNA sequence: TGTGCCAGCAGTTACTCGAGACTAGGGTACAATGAGCAGTTCTTC. Its protein is CASSYSRLGYNEQFF.

This clonotype was found a few times. The chain links TRBV29-1 to TRBJ2-5; a possible D gene is TRBD2 (6 bases). Trimming took off 3 bases at V and 4 bases at J, with 15 bases between the two ends. Germline assignment: CDR1 SQVTM and CDR2 ANQGSEA. There are 14 residues in the CDR3. CDR3 DNA sequence: TGCAGCGTTGACTACGGGGGTAGAGGAGAGACCCAGTACTTC. Protein product: CSVDYGGRGETQYF. Looking up the rest from reference TRBV29-1 and TRBJ2-5 gives the full variable domain: SAVISQKPSRDICQRGTSLTIQCQVDSQVTMMFWYRQQPGQSLTLIATANQGSEATYESGFVIDKFPISRPNLTFSTLTVSNMSPEDSSIYLCSVDYGGRGETQYFGPGTRLLVL.

This clonotype was counted a few times. V gene TRBV5-1 combines with J gene TRBJ2-7; D assignment may be TRBD1 or TRBD2 (5 bases each). Trimming pared 0 bases from V and 0 bases from J, leaving 16 bases between. The length of the CDR3 is 17 residues. The V gene's germline CDR1 is SGHRS and CDR2 YFSETQ. The CDR3: CASSLAMVGTASYEQYF. In nucleotides, the CDR3 is TGCGCCAGCAGCTTGGCCATGGTCGGGACGGCCTCCTACGAGCAGTACTTC.

This clonotype was seen repeatedly, ten times or more. The chain uses TRBV28 and TRBJ1-2, with TRBD1 identical over 9 bases. J lost 5 bases, V lost 4 bases, and 2 bases had no gene match. From germline, CDR1 is MDHEN and CDR2 SYDVKM. CDR3 size: 13 residues. In DNA, the CDR3 is TGTGCCAGCAGTTCGGGACAGGGTTATGGCTACACCTTC. Its translation: CASSSGQGYGYTF.

In this sample, this clonotype turned up many times. This CDR3 reads CASSRATGSMNTEAFF. DNA of the CDR3: TGTGCCAGCAGCAGGGCGACAGGGTCTATGAACACTGAAGCTTTCTTT. The V and J genes are TRBV3-1 and TRBJ1-1; the match to TRBD1 covers 7 bases. The CDR3 sequence is 16 residues long. Germline loops: CDR1 LGHDT, CDR2 YNNKEL (reference sequence). After removal of 5 bases from V and 0 bases from J, the junction contained 9 bases not matched to a gene.

This chain links TRBV7-8 with TRBJ2-7, with no clear D. V lost 5 bases and J lost 5, with 13 bases in between. CDR3 size: 13 residues. The V gene's germline CDR1 is SGHVS and CDR2 FQNEAQ. CDR3 nucleotide sequence: TGTGCCAGCAGCCCCTTAATAAGGCACGAGCAGTACTTC. Protein: CASSPLIRHEQYF.

This chain's CDR3 is CASSLRQGDTQYF. In nucleotides, the CDR3 is TGTGCCAGCAGTTTACGACAGGGTGATACGCAGTATTTT. The J gene is TRBJ2-3, the V gene TRBV6-4; 7 bases are a match to TRBD1. The CDR3 covers 13 residues. Per germline, CDR1 MRHNA and CDR2 SNTAGT. J lost 6 bases, V lost 5 bases, and 5 bases had no gene match.

The chain combines TRBV9 with TRBJ2-6; 8 nucleotides align to TRBD2. V lost 0 bases to trimming and J lost 0 bases; unmatched junction nucleotides: 11. Germline-derived CDR1 and CDR2 are SGDLS and YYNGEE. The CDR3 consists of 20 residues. CDR3 in amino acids: CASSVVGGAGGTSGANVLTF. The CDR3 region has the DNA TGTGCCAGCAGCGTAGTCGGCGGGGCGGGGGGTACCTCTGGGGCCAACGTCCTGACTTTC.

This clonotype came up many times. This CDR3 is CASSSGLAGGSDTQYF. Written as DNA, the CDR3 is TGCGCCAGCAGCTCGGGACTAGCGGGGGGGTCAGATACGCAGTATTTT. The rearrangement joins TRBV5-1 to TRBJ2-3; 16 nucleotides align to TRBD2. V lost 3 bases to trimming and J lost 4 bases; unmatched junction nucleotides: 2. Germline-derived CDR1 and CDR2 are SGHRS and YFSETQ. The CDR3 length is 16 residues.

The CDR3 region is CASSQVYRDYEQYF. The CDR3 DNA sequence: TGTGCCAGCAGCCAAGTCTACCGGGACTACGAGCAGTACTTC. The rearrangement uses TRBV3-1 and TRBJ2-7; tentatively, D is TRBD2 (5 bases). This CDR3 contains 14 residues. The germline CDR1 and CDR2 sequences are LGHDT and YNNKEL (reference sequence). Trimming left V 1 base short and J 3 bases short, with 10 bases between.

This clonotype appeared many times. This chain connects TRBV9 to TRBJ2-5, with TRBD1 identical over 10 bases. Looked up from germline, CDR1 is SGDLS and CDR2 is YYNGEE. The CDR3 is 14 residues long. Germline trimming cut 4 bases from V and 7 bases from J; bases unmatched to any gene: 7. CDR3 amino acids: CASSLTGGAGTQYF. The DNA of the CDR3 is TGTGCCAGCAGCCTGACAGGGGGCGCGGGGACCCAGTACTTC.

In its sample, this clonotype was seen many times. This chain connects TRBV27 to TRBJ2-1; D is possibly TRBD2 (7 bases). This CDR3 spans 15 amino acids. In germline, CDR1 is MNHEY, CDR2 SMNVEV (reference sequence). Trimming removed 3 bases at V and 7 bases at J, with 16 bases between. The CDR3 sequence is CASSFGGGAANEQFF. The CDR3 DNA is TGTGCCAGCAGTTTTGGTGGGGGGGCCGCGAATGAGCAGTTCTTC.

This clonotype was recorded many times. The V call is TRBV20-1, the J call TRBJ2-3; D is uncertain. CDR1 and CDR2 from the germline V gene are DFQATT and SNEGSKA (reference sequence). V was pared by 1 base and J by 4 bases, with 9 bases between. CDR3 length equals 13 residues. DNA for the CDR3: TGCAGTGCTAGAGTTAGCAATGCAGATACGCAGTATTTT. This sequence encodes CSARVSNADTQYF.

This clonotype was recorded at least ten times. The chain couples TRBV28 to TRBJ2-7; maybe TRBD1 (5 bases). Between the trimmed V and J ends, which lost 3 bases and 0 bases, there was a span of 12 bases. CDR3 size: 15 residues. Germline assignment: CDR1 MDHEN and CDR2 SYDVKM. This CDR3 is CASSFLDRGSYEQYF. The CDR3 coding sequence is TGTGCCAGCAGTTTTCTAGACAGAGGCTCCTACGAGCAGTACTTC.

This clonotype was detected ten times or more. V usage is TRBV7-9 and J usage is TRBJ2-1; possibly TRBD2 for D (6 bases). Germline CDR1 and CDR2: SEHNR and FQNEAQ (reference sequence). This CDR3 has 13 residues. The V and J ends lost 2 bases and 10 bases respectively, with 12 bases between them. CDR3 sequence (DNA): TGTGCCAGCAGCTTACTCGGCGGAGGGGAGCAGTTCTTC. Residues: CASSLLGGGEQFF.

The chain has TRBV6-1 and TRBJ2-7, with TRBD1 matching 8 bases. With V trimmed by 6 bases and J by 7 bases, 14 bases remained unmatched. The CDR3 sequence is 15 residues long. Germline CDR1 reads MNHNS; CDR2 reads SASEGT. CDR3 sequence (DNA): TGTGCCAGCAGAGATATCAGGACAGGGCAAGGGGAGCAGTACTTC. Translating gives CASRDIRTGQGEQYF.

This clonotype was detected many times. This chain uses TRBV12-3 or TRBV12-4 with TRBJ1-2, with D tentatively TRBD1 (6 bases). Trimming took 2 bases from V and 6 from J, leaving 25 bases between them. The CDR3 extends over 18 amino acids. Here the CDR3 reads CASSLSRTVQIQTNGYTF. The CDR3 DNA sequence: TGTGCCAGCAGTTTAAGCCGGACAGTCCAAATCCAGACGAATGGCTACACCTTC.